This paragraph covers one T cell receptor beta chain sequence. The data are from a study of blood T cell repertoires in COVID-19. CDR1 and CDR2 from the germline V gene are MNHEY and SVGEGT. V was shortened by 7 bases and J by 1 base, with 10 bases between the two germline ends. CDR3 size: 13 residues. Under the authors' procedure: Reference gene primer amplification gave nucleated cell count estimates. Sequencing was performed with immunoSEQ multiplex PCR; in TCRdb, only in-frame clones are kept and a portion is missing. The V and J calls and clone size are taken from that table; D and trimming were inferred from the DNA. The sample includes over 60,000 clones, approximately 86% of them seen just once.

V and J are TRBV6-2 or TRBV6-3 and TRBJ1-1; the D is unclear. The sequenced sample consisted of peripheral blood. The clonotype was recovered from a woman in her fifties or sixties with acute or convalescent COVID-19. Here the CDR3 DNA reads TGTGCCAGCATCCCGACTGGGAACACTGAAGCTTTCTTT. This codes for CASIPTGNTEAFF.